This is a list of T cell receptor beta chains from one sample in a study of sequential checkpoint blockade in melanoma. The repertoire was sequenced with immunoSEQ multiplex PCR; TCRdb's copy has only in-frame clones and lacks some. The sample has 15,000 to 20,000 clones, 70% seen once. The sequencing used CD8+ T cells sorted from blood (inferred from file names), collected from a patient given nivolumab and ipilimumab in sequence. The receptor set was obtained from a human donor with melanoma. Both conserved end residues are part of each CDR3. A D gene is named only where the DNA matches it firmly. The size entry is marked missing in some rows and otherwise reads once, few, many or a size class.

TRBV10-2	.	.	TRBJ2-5	TGCGCCAGCAGTCTGGAGGGATTGCCACCCCGGGGAGAGACCCAGTACTTC	CASSLEGLPPRGETQYF
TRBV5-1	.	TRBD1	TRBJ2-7	TGCGCCAGCAGCCAACCGGGACAGGGAGGGTACGAGCAGTACTTC	CASSQPGQGGYEQYF
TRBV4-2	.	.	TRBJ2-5	TGTGCCAGCAGCCAAGATCTCGGCGCTCCAGGGTCGGAGACCCAGTACTTC	CASSQDLGAPGSETQYF
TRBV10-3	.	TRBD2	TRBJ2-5	TGTGCCATCAGTGATGGCGGGGGGGCGGAGACCCAGTACTTC	CAISDGGGAETQYF
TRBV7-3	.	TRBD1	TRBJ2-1	TGTGCCAGCAGCTTTAGGACAGGACCCTACAATGAGCAGTTCTTC	CASSFRTGPYNEQFF
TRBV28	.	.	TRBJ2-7	TGTGCCAGCAGACCCCCGGGTTTCCACGAGCAGTACTTC	CASRPPGFHEQYF
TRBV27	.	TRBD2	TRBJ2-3	TGTGCCAGCAGTTGGACTAGCGCTAGCACAGATACGCAGTATTTT	CASSWTSASTDTQYF
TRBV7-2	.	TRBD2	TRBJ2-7	TGTGCCAGCAGCCAGTGGGGACTAGCGAGAGAGCAGTACTTC	CASSQWGLAREQYF
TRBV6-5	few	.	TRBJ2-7	TGTGCCAGCAGCCTCAATGGGCCTAACTACGAGCAGTACTTC	CASSLNGPNYEQYF
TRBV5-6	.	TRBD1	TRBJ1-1	TGTGCCAGCAGTTGGGACAGGGCCCACACTGAAGCTTTCTTT	CASSWDRAHTEAFF
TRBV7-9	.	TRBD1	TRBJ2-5	TGTGCCAGCAGCCGTAGACAGGGGAAGGAGACCCAGTACTTC	CASSRRQGKETQYF
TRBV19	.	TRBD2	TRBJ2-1	TGTGCCAGTAGTACCCCTAAGACTAGCGGCAACAATGAGCAGTTCTTC	CASSTPKTSGNNEQFF
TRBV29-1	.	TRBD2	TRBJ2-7	TGCAGCGTTGAAGATTGGACTAGCGGGAGTCACGAGCAGTACTTC	CSVEDWTSGSHEQYF
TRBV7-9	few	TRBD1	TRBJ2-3	TGTGCCAGCAGCCCCGGGACAGCAGCCACAGATACGCAGTATTTT	CASSPGTAATDTQYF